This T cell receptor (beta chain) was documented in a study of T cells in women clearing cervical HPV infection. Study summary: Blood came at first lesion visit for cases, post-clearance for controls.

About this clone itself: The antigen remains unidentified. The CDR3 is cut off 3 residues early in the read; its end comes from the germline J gene.

The CDR3 has 15 amino acids. Per the germline V gene, CDR1 is SGHTS and CDR2 is YDEGEE. The V and J ends lost 0 bases and 10 bases, in that order; junction bases with no gene match: 6. Study results and caveats: T-cell numbers per sample were unknown and may explain richness differences. Controls had more TRBV6-7 (approximately 0.16%) than cases (roughly 0.11%).

Dot-blot hybridization genotyped cervical HPV amplified with MY09/MY11 PCR. The assay was immunoSEQ multiplex PCR, and TCRdb's table has in-frame clones only and misses some. The sample data list over 45,000 clones. Material for sequencing was blood buffy coat. The TCR was taken from a woman between 18 and 75 years old with a cervical HPV16 infection that either progressed to CIN3+ or cleared (not recorded which). The chain combines TRBV5-8 with TRBJ1-6; 8 nucleotides match TRBD1. Here the CDR3 reads CASSLGGQGESPLHF. CDR3 DNA, as far as it was read: TGTGCCAGCAGCTTGGGAGGACAGGGAGAATCACCC.